This T cell receptor (beta chain) was sequenced in a study of blood T cell repertoires in COVID-19. Study overall: The samples span acute and convalescent COVID-19 from the United States, Italy and Spain.

This CDR3 is 14 amino acids long. Germline V gene data show CDR1 as SGHRS and CDR2 as YFSETQ. V dropped 4 bases and J dropped 8; count of bases not matched to a gene: 10. The table came from immunoSEQ multiplex PCR; TCRdb's copy has only in-frame clones and leaves some out. The sample includes under 200,000 clones, roughly 77% of them seen just once. The Seattle site enrolled patients during active infection and followed them longitudinally. The TCR was taken from a woman aged 40 to 50 with COVID-19, enrolled during active disease. The rearrangement joins TRBV5-1 to TRBJ1-2; 8 bases line up with TRBD1. Source material: peripheral blood. CDR3 coding DNA: TGCGCCAGCAGCCCCGACGGGGACAGGAGCGGCTACACCTTC. This sequence encodes CASSPDGDRSGYTF.